The TCR beta chain under discussion was sequenced for a study of TIL therapy for anti-PD-1-resistant metastatic lung cancer. Documented time point: pre-treatment sample, taken before nivolumab and TIL therapy. Study results and caveats: Infused TIL clonotypes partially replaced the baseline blood repertoire, then decayed over months.

Sequencing used immunoSEQ v3. Generated by immunoSEQ multiplex PCR, the TCRdb table keeps only in-frame clones and is missing some. The data show tens of thousands of clones, about 70% seen once. Germline CDR1 and CDR2: MNHNS and SASEGT. This CDR3 region has 13 residues. V was shortened by 0 bases and J by 10 bases, with 11 bases between the two germline ends. This clone has a single count. The antigen is not known. This TCR was recovered from a person aged 25-85 years with non-small cell lung cancer. V usage is TRBV6-1 and J usage is TRBJ2-3; a possible D gene is TRBD2 (5 bases). The sample here was blood, taken at baseline. The CDR3, as DNA: TGTGCCAGCAGTGAAGCTACTAGATTTGCGCAGTATTTT. Translation gives CASSEATRFAQYF.